The 19 T cell receptor beta chains below were found in one sample sequenced in a study of T cells after posttransplantation cyclophosphamide. Sequencing was performed with immunoSEQ multiplex PCR; in TCRdb, only in-frame clones are kept and a portion is missing. The sample holds 750 to 1,000 clones, about two thirds seen once. Source material: memory CD8+ T cells sorted from blood. All receptors come from a woman between 45 and 65 years old in good health and a related stem cell transplant donor.

The rearrangement joins TRBV7-9 to TRBJ2-5; D perhaps matches TRBD2 (5 bases). This CDR3 comprises 15 residues. Trimming cost V 4 bases and J 3 bases, with 15 bases left between them. Looked up from germline, CDR1 is SEHNR and CDR2 is FQNEAQ (reference sequence). In nucleotides, the CDR3 is TGTGCCAGCAGCTCGAGTCGGGATGCCGAAGAGACCCAGTACTTC. Its translation: CASSSSRDAEETQYF.

The chain couples TRBV5-5 to TRBJ2-7, with D tentatively TRBD2 (6 bases). Germline CDR1 SGHKS, CDR2 YYEKEE (reference sequence). V lost 1 base and J lost 5, with 13 bases in between. The CDR3 is 14 residues long. The CDR3 is CASSLYGGTDEQYF. The CDR3 DNA is TGTGCCAGCAGCTTGTATGGAGGGACGGACGAGCAGTACTTC.

The table lists this clone with a few counts. The chain couples TRBV19 to TRBJ2-7; the D is unclear. Trimming took off 3 bases at V and 2 bases at J, with 11 bases between the two ends. CDR1 is LNHDA and CDR2 is SQIVND in the germline V gene (reference sequence). The CDR3 has 14 residues. CDR3 residues: CASSIGRIAYEQYF. The CDR3 nucleotides are TGTGCCAGTAGTATCGGCAGGATCGCCTACGAGCAGTACTTC.

This clone was observed a few times. V is TRBV5-4 and J is TRBJ2-1, with a possible D match to TRBD2 (5 bases). V was cut by 2 bases and J by 3 bases, with 18 bases left in between. Germline CDR1 is SGHNT and CDR2 is YYREEE (reference sequence). This CDR3 has 17 amino acids. CDR3 residues: CASSLLFGGYSYNEQFF. CDR3 in DNA: TGTGCCAGCAGCTTATTGTTCGGCGGGTACAGCTACAATGAGCAGTTCTTC.

This chain links TRBV21-1 with TRBJ1-1; the table's D call TRBD1 went unverified against the DNA. TRBV21-1 represents a pseudogene. The CDR3 has 12 amino acids. CDR3 bases: TGTGCCAGCATCGGAAGGGGACAGGGAGCTTTCTTT. Its translation: CASIGRGQGAFF.

V usage is TRBV9 and J usage is TRBJ2-3; the match to TRBD2 covers 11 bases. CDR1 SGDLS and CDR2 YYNGEE come from the germline V gene. Germline trimming cut 4 bases from V and 6 bases from J; bases unmatched to any gene: 7. This CDR3 region has 15 residues. CDR3 sequence reads: CASSPPGTSGDTQYF. For the CDR3, the DNA is TGTGCCAGCAGCCCTCCCGGGACTAGCGGCGATACGCAGTATTTT.

The chain carries TRBV4-1 and TRBJ2-5; 7 nucleotides match TRBD2. J was trimmed by 2 bases and V by 0 bases; bases with no gene match: 3. The CDR3 has 15 residues. Looked up from germline, CDR1 is MGHRA and CDR2 is YSYEKL. The CDR3 nucleotides are TGCGCCAGCAGCCAAGAAGGGCGGGGGCAAGAGACCCAGTACTTC. Encoded protein: CASSQEGRGQETQYF.

The chain is built from TRBV7-9 and TRBJ2-7; 9 bases match TRBD1. The V gene end was trimmed by 3 bases and the J gene end by 5 bases; junction bases not matched to a gene: 5. Germline values: CDR1 SEHNR, CDR2 FQNEAQ (reference sequence). The CDR3 length is 14 residues. CDR3 nucleotide sequence: TGTGCCAGCAGCTTGGGAGGGACAGGGAACGAGCAGTACTTC. Encoded protein: CASSLGGTGNEQYF.

This clone was observed once. The chain uses TRBV27 and TRBJ2-5; 7 bases line up with TRBD2. This CDR3 is built from 13 residues. The germline gives CDR1 MNHEY, CDR2 SMNVEV (reference sequence). Trimming removed 6 bases from V and 2 bases from J; junction bases left unmatched: 3. As DNA, the CDR3 is TGTGCCAGCAGACCTAGCGGTCAAGAGACCCAGTACTTC. It yields the protein CASRPSGQETQYF.

This clone was detected only a few times. The genes are TRBV19 and TRBJ2-1; 9 nucleotides agree with TRBD2. The V segment lost 5 bases and the J segment 7 bases; nucleotides outside the gene matches: 6. CDR1 is LNHDA and CDR2 is SQIVND in the germline V gene (reference sequence). The CDR3 is 14 amino acids. CDR3 sequence: CASSLAGGLNEQFF. CDR3 DNA: TGTGCCAGTAGTCTCGCGGGAGGGCTTAATGAGCAGTTCTTC.

The chain links TRBV9 to TRBJ2-1; 9 bases are a match to TRBD2. Germline CDR1 SGDLS, CDR2 YYNGEE. With 4 bases clipped from V and 9 bases from J, the junction kept 11 bases outside the gene matches. CDR3 length: 15 amino acids. In nucleotides, the CDR3 is TGTGCCAGCAGCCTTAGCGGGAGAACGAAGGGTGAGCAGTTCTTC. This gives the protein CASSLSGRTKGEQFF.

The chain couples TRBV11-2 to TRBJ2-2, with 8 bases fitting TRBD2. Trimming at V came to 5 bases and at J to 3 bases, leaving 2 bases not matched to a gene. The CDR3 contains 14 residues. CDR1 is SGHAT, CDR2 FQNNGV, per germline. In nucleotides, the CDR3 is TGTGCCAGCAGCCCGGGACTAGACACCGGGGAGCTGTTTTTT. Amino acids: CASSPGLDTGELFF.

This chain links TRBV19 with TRBJ1-2; a possible D gene is TRBD1 (6 bases). The CDR3 extends over 13 amino acids. V was trimmed by 6 bases and J by 3 bases, leaving 11 bases between them. Germline CDR1 reads LNHDA; CDR2 reads SQIVND (reference sequence). DNA for the CDR3: TGTGCCAGTAGCGGCACAGGGTACTATGGCTACACCTTC. This codes for CASSGTGYYGYTF.

V gene TRBV6-5 combines with J gene TRBJ1-6; no definite D call. The germline V and J ends were trimmed by 2 bases and 11 bases, with 16 bases remaining between them. Germline V gene data show CDR1 as MNHEY and CDR2 as SVGAGI. The CDR3 has 15 amino acids. The CDR3 loop is CASSYEGVHLTPLHF. The CDR3 DNA follows: TGTGCCAGCAGTTACGAGGGTGTCCATCTTACACCCCTCCACTTT.

The chain couples TRBV13 to TRBJ2-5, with 12 positions matching TRBD2. The J call is doubtful: the DNA matches TRBJ2-7 better. In germline, CDR1 is PRHDT, CDR2 FYEKMQ (reference sequence). The CDR3 runs to 17 residues. CDR3 amino acids: CASSPPGLAGSSYEQYF. The CDR3 nucleotides are TGTGCCAGCAGCCCGCCCGGACTAGCGGGGAGCTCCTACGAGCAGTACTTC.

V usage is TRBV9 and J usage is TRBJ2-7; TRBD1 matches 9 bases. The CDR3 has 13 amino acids. CDR1 and CDR2 from the germline V gene are SGDLS and YYNGEE. J gave up 6 bases and V 3 bases, and 4 bases lay outside the gene matches. CDR3 in amino acids: CASSDRGLGEQYF. The CDR3 nucleotides read TGTGCCAGCAGCGACAGGGGGCTCGGCGAGCAGTACTTC.

This rearrangement joins TRBV28 to TRBJ2-7, with 8 bases matching TRBD1. The length of the CDR3 is 18 residues. Germline V gene data show CDR1 as MDHEN and CDR2 as SYDVKM. V shed 4 bases and J 1 base; nucleotides not matched to a gene: 15. For the CDR3, the DNA is TGTGCCAGCAGTTCTAGACGGACAGGGCAAAGGGATTCCTACGAGCAGTACTTC. The encoded protein is CASSSRRTGQRDSYEQYF.

The chain carries TRBV5-5 and TRBJ2-7; 9 bases match TRBD1. Unmatched junction bases numbered 0, after V lost 3 bases and J lost 5 bases. Germline assignment: CDR1 SGHKS and CDR2 YYEKEE (reference sequence). CDR3 length equals 12 residues. In nucleotides, the CDR3 is TGTGCCAGCAGCTGGACAGGGGACGAGCAGTACTTC. Translating gives CASSWTGDEQYF.

This rearrangement joins TRBV2 to TRBJ2-7; D might be TRBD1 (5 bases). The CDR3 contains 14 residues. Germline V CDR1 and CDR2: SNHLY, FYNNEI. The V gene lost 7 bases and the J gene lost 0 bases, with 13 bases spanning the gap. The CDR3 loop is CASKEGHISYEQYF. The CDR3 DNA follows: TGTGCCAGCAAAGAAGGACATATCTCCTACGAGCAGTACTTC. Looking up the rest from reference TRBV2 and TRBJ2-7 gives the full variable domain: EPEVTQTPSHQVTQMGQEVILRCVPISNHLYFYWYRQILGQKVEFLVSFYNNEISEKSEIFDDQFSVERPDGSNFTLKIRSTKLEDSAMYFCASKEGHISYEQYFGPGTRLTVT.